The present T cell receptor (beta chain) was sequenced within a study of long-term antiretroviral therapy in people with HIV (dated by TCRdb to between 2020 and 2023). Broadly, across the study: The earliest samples were collected about a decade before the 2015 WHO recommendation for immediate ART, when ART was typically delayed until CD4 counts fell. Test extractions of a monoclonal T-cell line alongside some 36 polyclonal samples showed no cross-contamination during QIAcube processing. Of the approximately 30 participants with HIV, some 12 were female. A retrospective serial study tested whether changes in peripheral blood TRB repertoire composition and diversity were associated with ART initiation and durable HIV suppression. From some 30 adults with confirmed HIV infection, the cohort provided 150 to 200 cryopreserved PBMC samples, gathered serially across a mean of around 6 years (range 1-12).

Participants were included only if at least one PBMC sample before ART initiation and at least two post-ART samples were available. Treatment was received in the United States of America by all participants with HIV. Before DNA extraction, cryopreserved samples of roughly 0.95-10 million PBMC were thawed and washed. At the time of the earliest PBMC sample, participants with HIV were aged between roughly 23 and 60 years. PBMC samples from each participant spanned 1-4 timepoints before ART initiation and 2-8 timepoints after ART initiation, with a median of 7 samples. Serial HIV viral load, CD4+ T-cell count, ART history and demographic data were obtained for every participant. Genomic DNA was extracted from unsorted PBMC with a Qiagen kit on a QIAcube, processed in batches of 12 samples. Sequencing of the TRB variable region was done with the immunoSEQ hsTCRB v3.0 assay at survey level resolution. A depth of about 40,000-50,000 T-cell genomes per sample was targeted for TRB sequencing. TRB libraries were pooled and sequenced on an Illumina MiSeq using a v3 150-cycle kit. Per the authors' processing: Repertoire analysis was run in R within a reproducible Nextflow workflow that covered QC, data transformation and analysis. LymphoSeq2, an R package for exploring AIRR-Seq data, was used to implement custom analyses. A few samples that produced fewer than 5000 total TRB sequences were removed, so 180 or so HIV repertoires were analyzed. Of the roughly 190 retained HIV repertoires, under 65 were collected before and 120 to 130 after ART initiation. Each repertoire was downsampled to 5000 TRB nucleotide sequences, and summary statistics were averaged across 100 downsampling iterations. The analysis kept only TRB sequences whose CDR3 regions were at least seven amino acids long. Diversity was measured with a Shannon entropy-derived clonality score and the Gini coefficient. In the repertoire networks, any two of the top 5000 CDR3 amino acid sequences were linked whenever the two sequences differed by an edit distance of one. For TRB CDR3 amino acid sequences, GLIPH2 was used to predict antigen specificity groups and MHC restriction. To flag known associations with CMV, EBV, HIV or tissue antigens, CDR3 amino acid sequences were compared against VDJdb and McPAS-TCR. Pre-ART, post-ART and control groups were compared with Wilcoxon signed-rank tests and Holm-Bonferroni correction. TCRdb obtained this table from immuneACCESS and retained in-frame rearrangements with V and J assigned. These tables miss some clones; where compared with another copy, unresolved V genes account for less than half of the shortfall, and the remainder is unexplained. Clonal size and the V and J genes are those of that table, whereas D and trimming came from the DNA. The sample table records 23,000 or so clones; almost 80% of these occur just once. The ten biggest clones cover over 8.5% of the sample.

V was cut back by 3 bases and J by 7 bases, leaving a gap of 10 bases between them. The germline V gene yields LGHNA for CDR1 and YNFKEQ for CDR2. From cysteine to phenylalanine, the CDR3 is 13 amino acids long. The sequence is cut down to CDR3 DNA, 39 bases in frame from base 1. About this clone: The specificity of this receptor is unknown. Base qualities are not recorded, but no much larger clone differs from it by a single base.

What the study reported, not specific to this receptor: The samples span the years 2004 to 2017, and the ART regimens used at that time may not be as effective as current regimens. A significant increase in TRB diversity was found to be associated with ART initiation, although TRB diversity was observed to remain significantly below that of transplant donor controls even after long-term ART. At every time point, the repertoire was dominated by expanded TRB clones first identified before ART initiation, although this dominance fluctuated and, in many PLHIV, declined after ART. Because cell numbers in pre-ART samples were limited, unsorted PBMC were profiled instead of sorted CD4+ and CD8+ T cells. Because PBMC availability was limited, only the TCR beta chain was sequenced, with no alpha chain pairing. Narrower CDR3 length ranges were observed in HIV repertoires than in controls, and an antigen-experienced repertoire with only a slight naive shift after ART was suggested by the network structure. Inferences about post-ART repertoire changes were limited because no data were available on ART adherence, viral resistance or therapy changes.

The rearrangement combines TRBV4-2 with TRBJ1-5; the D gene is perhaps TRBD1, on 5 matching bases. The TCR originated in a man in his thirties or forties with HIV. The sample in question was unsorted PBMCs, obtained 2.1 years after starting antiretroviral therapy. The DNA is as follows: TGTGCCAGCAGCCAGGGACGGGAGCAGCCCCAGCATTTT. It encodes CASSQGREQPQHF.